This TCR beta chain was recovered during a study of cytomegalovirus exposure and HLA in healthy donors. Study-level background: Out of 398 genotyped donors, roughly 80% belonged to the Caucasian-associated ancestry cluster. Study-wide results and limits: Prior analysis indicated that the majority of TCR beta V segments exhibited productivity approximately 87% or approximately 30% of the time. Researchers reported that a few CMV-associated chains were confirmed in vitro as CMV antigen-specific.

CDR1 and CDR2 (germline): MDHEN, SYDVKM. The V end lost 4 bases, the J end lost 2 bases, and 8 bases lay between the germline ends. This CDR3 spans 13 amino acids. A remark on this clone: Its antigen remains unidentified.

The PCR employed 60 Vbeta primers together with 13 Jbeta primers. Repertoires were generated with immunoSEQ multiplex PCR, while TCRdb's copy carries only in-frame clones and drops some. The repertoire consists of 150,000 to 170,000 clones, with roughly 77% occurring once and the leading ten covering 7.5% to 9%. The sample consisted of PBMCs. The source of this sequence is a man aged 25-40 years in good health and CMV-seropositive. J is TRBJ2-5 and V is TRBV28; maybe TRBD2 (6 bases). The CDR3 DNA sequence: TGTGCCAGCAGTTCCGGAGGGCAAGAGACCCAGTACTTC. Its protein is CASSSGGQETQYF.